This TCR beta chain is from a study of T cell responses to AZD1222 COVID-19 vaccine. On the study more broadly: Second-dose timings of about 4 or about 12 weeks were pooled. Points from the study as a whole: Samples come after the peak T cell response, not at day 14. A reported finding is that nearly half of spike-specific TCRs target unmutated variant regions. The study found vaccine-associated CD4 TCRs spanning spike, dominant at 160-218 and 743-854.

Germline loops: CDR1 SGHRS, CDR2 YFSETQ. V lost 4 bases to trimming and J lost 3 bases, with 16 bases between them. The CDR3 runs 15 residues. This table comes from immunoSEQ multiplex PCR, and its TCRdb copy is limited to in-frame clones, with some not included. Here the sample spans 150,000 to 160,000 clones, around 89% being singletons. A word on this clone: As yet, its antigen is unknown.

The input for sequencing was peripheral blood, taken on day 0 of AZD1222 vaccination. The V call is TRBV5-1, the J call TRBJ2-5; D might be TRBD2 (6 bases). The receptor's source is an adult in good health. CDR3 bases: TGCGCCAGCAGCCGTACCGGGACTGATGAAGAGACCCAGTACTTC. This translates into CASSRTGTDEETQYF.